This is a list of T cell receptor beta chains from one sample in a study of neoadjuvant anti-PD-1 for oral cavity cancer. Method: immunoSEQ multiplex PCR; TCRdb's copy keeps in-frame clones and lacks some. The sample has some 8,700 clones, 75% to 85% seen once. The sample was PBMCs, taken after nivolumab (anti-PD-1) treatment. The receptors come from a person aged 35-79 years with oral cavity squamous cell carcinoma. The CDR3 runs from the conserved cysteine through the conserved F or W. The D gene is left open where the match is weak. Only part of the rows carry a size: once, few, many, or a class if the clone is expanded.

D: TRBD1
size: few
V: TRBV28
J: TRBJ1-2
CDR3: CASSSTSPRQGNYGYTF
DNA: TGTGCCAGCAGTTCCACCTCTCCGAGACAGGGCAACTATGGCTACACCTTC

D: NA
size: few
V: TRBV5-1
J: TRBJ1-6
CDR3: CASSLDGSYNSPLHF
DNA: TGCGCCAGCAGCTTGGATGGCTCCTATAATTCACCCCTCCACTTT

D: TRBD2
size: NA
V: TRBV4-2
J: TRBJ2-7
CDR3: CASSSIVGERGNYEQYF
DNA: TGTGCCAGCAGCTCCATTGTGGGTGAGCGGGGGAACTACGAGCAGTACTTC

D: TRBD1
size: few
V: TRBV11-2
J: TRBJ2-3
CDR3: CASSSDRRGTDTQYF
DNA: TGTGCCAGCAGCTCGGACAGGCGGGGCACAGATACGCAGTATTTT

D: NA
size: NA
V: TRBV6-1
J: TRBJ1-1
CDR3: CASVFTVNTEAFF
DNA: TGTGCCAGCGTTTTTACAGTGAACACTGAAGCTTTCTTT

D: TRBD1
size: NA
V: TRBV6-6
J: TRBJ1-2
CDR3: CASRGNSGQYNYGYTF
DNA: TGTGCCAGCAGGGGCAACTCGGGACAGTATAACTATGGCTACACCTTC

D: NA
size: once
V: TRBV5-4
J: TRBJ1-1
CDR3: CASSLAFPRDTEAFF
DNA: TGTGCCAGCAGCTTGGCCTTTCCCAGGGACACTGAAGCTTTCTTT

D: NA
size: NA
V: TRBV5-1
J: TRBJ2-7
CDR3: CASSLGQGQTYEQYF
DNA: TGCGCCAGCAGCTTGGGGCAGGGGCAAACCTACGAGCAGTACTTC

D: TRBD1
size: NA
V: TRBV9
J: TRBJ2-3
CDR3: CASSAGQGPDTQYF
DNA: TGTGCCAGCAGCGCCGGACAGGGGCCAGATACGCAGTATTTT

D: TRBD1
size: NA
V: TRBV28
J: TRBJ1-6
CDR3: CASSLMDRENSPLHF
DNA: TGTGCCAGCAGTTTGATGGACAGGGAAAATTCACCCCTCCACTTT

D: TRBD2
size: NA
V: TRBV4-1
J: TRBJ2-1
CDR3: CASSLGWIAGGNEQFF
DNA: TGCGCCAGCAGCCTCGGTTGGATAGCGGGGGGCAATGAGCAGTTCTTC

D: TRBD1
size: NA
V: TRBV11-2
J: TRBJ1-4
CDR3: CASSLETGITEKLFF
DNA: TGTGCCAGCAGCTTAGAGACAGGGATTACTGAAAAACTGTTTTTT

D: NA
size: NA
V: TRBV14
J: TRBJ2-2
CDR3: CATRGANTGELFF
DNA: TGTGCCACTCGCGGGGCAAACACCGGGGAGCTGTTTTTT

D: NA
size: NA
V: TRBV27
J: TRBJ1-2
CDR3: CASSRQSLSGYTF
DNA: TGTGCCAGCAGCCGACAGAGTCTAAGTGGCTACACCTTC

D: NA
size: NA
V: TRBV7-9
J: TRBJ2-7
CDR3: CASSSTWTGGGYEQYF
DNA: TGTGCCAGCAGCTCCACCTGGACGGGGGGCGGGTACGAGCAGTACTTC

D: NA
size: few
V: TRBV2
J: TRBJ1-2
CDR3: CASRRDGYTF
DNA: TGTGCCAGCCGGAGGGACGGCTACACCTTC

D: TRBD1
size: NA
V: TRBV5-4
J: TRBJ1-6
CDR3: CASSPGQANSPLHF
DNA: TGTGCCAGCAGCCCGGGACAGGCTAATTCACCCCTCCACTTT

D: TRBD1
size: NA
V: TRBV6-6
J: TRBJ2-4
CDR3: CASSYSRGQGDIQYF
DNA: TGTGCCAGCAGTTACTCGAGGGGACAGGGAGATATTCAGTACTTC

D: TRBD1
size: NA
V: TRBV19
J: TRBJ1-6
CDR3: CASSPDRENSPLHF
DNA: TGTGCCAGTAGCCCGGACAGGGAAAATTCACCCCTCCACTTT

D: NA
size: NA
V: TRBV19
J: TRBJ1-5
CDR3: CARDVRMSGHFFRDLEPQHF
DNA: TGTGCCAGGGATGTGAGGATGTCGGGGCATTTCTTCAGGGACTTGGAGCCCCAGCATTTT

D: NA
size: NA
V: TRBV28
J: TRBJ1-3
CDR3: CASSLAGITIYF
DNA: TGTGCCAGCAGTTTAGCCGGGATCACCATATATTTT

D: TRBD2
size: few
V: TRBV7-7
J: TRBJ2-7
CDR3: CASSPLGEGREQYF
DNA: TGTGCCAGCAGCCCCCTTGGGGAGGGAAGGGAGCAGTACTTC

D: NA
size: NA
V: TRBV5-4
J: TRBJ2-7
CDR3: CASSLVDSSYEQYF
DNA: TGTGCCAGCAGCTTGGTGGACAGCAGTTACGAGCAGTACTTC

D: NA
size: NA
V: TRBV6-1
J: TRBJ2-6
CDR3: CASSGAGPGANVLTF
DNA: TGTGCCAGCAGTGGGGCGGGTCCTGGGGCCAACGTCCTGACTTTC

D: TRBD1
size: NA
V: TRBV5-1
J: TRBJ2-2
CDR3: CASSPGPGTGTPGELFF
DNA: TGCGCCAGCAGCCCTGGTCCCGGGACAGGGACCCCCGGGGAGCTGTTTTTT

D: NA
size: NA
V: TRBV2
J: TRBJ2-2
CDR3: CASSVTPHGELFF
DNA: TGTGCCAGCAGCGTAACACCCCACGGGGAGCTGTTTTTT

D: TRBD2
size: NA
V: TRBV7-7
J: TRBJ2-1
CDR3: CASSAAGVYNEQFF
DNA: TGTGCTAGCAGCGCGGCGGGAGTCTACAATGAGCAGTTCTTC

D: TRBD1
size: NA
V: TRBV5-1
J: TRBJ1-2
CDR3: CASSSFWGNRGQGSHGYTF
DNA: TGCGCCAGCAGCAGTTTTTGGGGGAACAGGGGCCAGGGGAGCCATGGCTACACCTTC

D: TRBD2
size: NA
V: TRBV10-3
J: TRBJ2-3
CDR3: CAIADGSGTTDTQYF
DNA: TGTGCCATCGCCGACGGTAGCGGGACGACAGATACGCAGTATTTT

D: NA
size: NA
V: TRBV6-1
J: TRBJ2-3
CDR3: CASDYTQYF
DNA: TGTGCCAGCGACTATACACAGTATTTT

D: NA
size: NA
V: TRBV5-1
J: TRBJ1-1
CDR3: CASSLGRGTEAFF
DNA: TGCGCCAGCAGCTTGGGCCGGGGCACTGAAGCTTTCTTT

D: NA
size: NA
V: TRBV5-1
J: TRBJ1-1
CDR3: CASSLVMNTEAFF
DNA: TGCGCCAGCAGCTTGGTGATGAACACTGAAGCTTTCTTT

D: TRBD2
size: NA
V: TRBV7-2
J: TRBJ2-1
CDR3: CASSPPGLAVYNEQFF
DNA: TGTGCCAGCAGCCCCCCGGGACTAGCAGTATACAATGAGCAGTTCTTC

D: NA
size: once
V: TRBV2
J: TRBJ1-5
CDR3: CASSEDTPGVGNQPQHF
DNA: TGTGCCAGCAGTGAGGATACGCCGGGGGTGGGCAATCAGCCCCAGCATTTT

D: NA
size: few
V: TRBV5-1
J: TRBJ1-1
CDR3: CASSLSTGLAEAFF
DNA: TGCGCCAGCAGCTTGAGTACAGGGCTCGCTGAAGCTTTCTTT

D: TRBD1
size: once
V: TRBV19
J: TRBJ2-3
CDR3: CASSIVAGGSTDTQYF
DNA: TGTGCCAGTAGTATTGTGGCAGGGGGTAGCACAGATACGCAGTATTTT

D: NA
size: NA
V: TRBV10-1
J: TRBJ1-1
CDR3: CASSSSPEPEAFF
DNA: TGCGCCAGCTCGTCGAGCCCTGAACCTGAAGCTTTCTTT